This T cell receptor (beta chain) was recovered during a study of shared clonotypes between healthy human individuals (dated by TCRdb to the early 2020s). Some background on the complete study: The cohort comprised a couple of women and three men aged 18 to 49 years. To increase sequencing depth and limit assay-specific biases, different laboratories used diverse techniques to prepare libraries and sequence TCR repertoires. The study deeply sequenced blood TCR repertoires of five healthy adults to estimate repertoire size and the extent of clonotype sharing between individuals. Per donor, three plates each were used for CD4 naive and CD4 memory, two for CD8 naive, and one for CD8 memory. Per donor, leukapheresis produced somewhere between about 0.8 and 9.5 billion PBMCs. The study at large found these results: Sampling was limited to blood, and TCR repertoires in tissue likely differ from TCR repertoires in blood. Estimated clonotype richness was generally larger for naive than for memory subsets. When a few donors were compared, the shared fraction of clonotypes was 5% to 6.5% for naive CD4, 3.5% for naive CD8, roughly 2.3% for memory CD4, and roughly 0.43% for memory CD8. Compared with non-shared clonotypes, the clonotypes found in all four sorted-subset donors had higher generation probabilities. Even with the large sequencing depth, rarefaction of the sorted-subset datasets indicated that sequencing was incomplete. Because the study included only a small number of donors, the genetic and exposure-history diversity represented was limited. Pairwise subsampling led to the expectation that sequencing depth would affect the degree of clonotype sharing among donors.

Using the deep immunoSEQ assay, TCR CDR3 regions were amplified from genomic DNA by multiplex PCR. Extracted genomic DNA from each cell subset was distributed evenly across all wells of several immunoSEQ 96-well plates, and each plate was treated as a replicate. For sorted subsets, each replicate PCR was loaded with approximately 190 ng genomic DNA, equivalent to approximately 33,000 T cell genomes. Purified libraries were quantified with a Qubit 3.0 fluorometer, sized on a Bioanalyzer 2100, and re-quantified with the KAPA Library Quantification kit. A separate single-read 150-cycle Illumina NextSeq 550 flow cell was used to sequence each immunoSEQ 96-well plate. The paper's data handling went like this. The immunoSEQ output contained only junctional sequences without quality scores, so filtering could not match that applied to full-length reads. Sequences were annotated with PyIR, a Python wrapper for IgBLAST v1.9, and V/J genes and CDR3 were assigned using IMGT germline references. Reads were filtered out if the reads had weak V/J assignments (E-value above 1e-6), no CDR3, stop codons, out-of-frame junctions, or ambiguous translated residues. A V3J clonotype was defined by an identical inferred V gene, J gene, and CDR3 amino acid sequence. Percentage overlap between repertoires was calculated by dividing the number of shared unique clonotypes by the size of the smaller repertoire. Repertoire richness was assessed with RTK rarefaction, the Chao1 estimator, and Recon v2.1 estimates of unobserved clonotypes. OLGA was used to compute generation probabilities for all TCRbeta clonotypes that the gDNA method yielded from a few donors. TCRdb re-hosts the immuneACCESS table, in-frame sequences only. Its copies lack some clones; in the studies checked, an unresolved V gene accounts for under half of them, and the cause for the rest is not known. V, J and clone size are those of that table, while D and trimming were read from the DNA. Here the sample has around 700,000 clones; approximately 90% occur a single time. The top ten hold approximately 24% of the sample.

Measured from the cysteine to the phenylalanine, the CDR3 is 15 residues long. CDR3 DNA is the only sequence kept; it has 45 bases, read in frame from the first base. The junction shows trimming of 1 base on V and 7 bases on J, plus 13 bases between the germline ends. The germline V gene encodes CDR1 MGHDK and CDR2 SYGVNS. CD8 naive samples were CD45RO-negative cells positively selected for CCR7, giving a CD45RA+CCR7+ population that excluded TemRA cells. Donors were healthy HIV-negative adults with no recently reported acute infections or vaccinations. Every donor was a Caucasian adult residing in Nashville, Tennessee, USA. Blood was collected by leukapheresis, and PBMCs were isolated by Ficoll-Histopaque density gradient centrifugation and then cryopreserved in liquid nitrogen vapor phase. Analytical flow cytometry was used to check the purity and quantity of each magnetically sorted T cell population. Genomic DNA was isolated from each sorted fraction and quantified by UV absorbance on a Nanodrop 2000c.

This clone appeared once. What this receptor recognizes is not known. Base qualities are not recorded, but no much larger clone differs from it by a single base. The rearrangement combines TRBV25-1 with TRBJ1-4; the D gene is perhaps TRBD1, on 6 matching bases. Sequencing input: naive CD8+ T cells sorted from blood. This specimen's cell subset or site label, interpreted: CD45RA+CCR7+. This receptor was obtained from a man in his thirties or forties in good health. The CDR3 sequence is CASSELSGAGEKLFF. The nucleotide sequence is TGTGCCAGCAGTGAATTGTCGGGGGCCGGTGAAAAACTGTTTTTT.